This T cell receptor beta chain came from a study of T cells after yellow fever vaccination. Findings and limits, study-wide: Although most clonotypes did not, a small share appeared in both CD4 and CD8 compartments.

Notes on this clonotype: Its antigen remains unknown.

Using its own MiXCR run on the 5' RACE reads, TCRdb lists one record per CDR3 protein. The top ten clones hold 35% to 45% of a sample with some 150,000 distinct CDR3 sequences, approximately 9.9% of them seen once. Trimming removed 2 bases at V and 5 bases at J, with 12 bases between. From germline, CDR1 is MNHEY and CDR2 SMNVEV (reference sequence). There are 14 residues in the CDR3. The sequence was obtained from a man between 18 and 35 years old who received the YFV17D yellow fever vaccine. The genes are TRBV27 and TRBJ2-5; D unresolved. Sequences were derived from CD8+ T cells sorted from PBMCs, sampled 15 days after the yellow fever booster vaccination. The CDR3 sequence is CASSLGTFGETQYF. The CDR3 DNA follows: TGTGCCAGCAGTTTAGGAACGTTTGGGGAGACCCAGTACTTC.